A single sample is the source of the 17 T cell receptor beta chains below, sequenced in a study of blood T cell repertoires in COVID-19. Assay used: immunoSEQ multiplex PCR; TCRdb lists only in-frame clones, some missing. The profile shows about 210,000 clones, approximately 86% of them singletons. The sequencing input was PBMCs or T cells enriched from blood (not recorded which). Receptors originate from a woman aged 30 to 39 who had been exposed to COVID-19.

A word on this clone: At one end the junction does not follow the germline gene, possibly because of a read error. The chain is built from TRBV3-1 (or the pseudogene TRBV3-2) and TRBJ1-4; possible D gene TRBD1, 6 bases. The CDR3 contains 12 residues. CDR1 and CDR2 (germline): LGHDT, YNNKEL (reference sequence). CDR3 nucleotide sequence: TGTGCCAGCGGCCAGGGGAGTGGAAAACTGTTTTTT. It yields the protein CASGQGSGKLFF.

This clone was recorded only once. The chain joins TRBV3-1 (or the pseudogene TRBV3-2) to TRBJ1-2; D gene uncertain. The CDR3 has 15 residues. The germline V gene has CDR1 LGHDT and CDR2 YNNKEL (reference sequence). With 3 bases removed from V and 3 bases from J, the gap between germline ends came to 14 bases. The CDR3 region has the DNA TGTGCCAGCAGCCACCCCCCCGCAGGTTACTATGGCTACACCTTC. Translation gives CASSHPPAGYYGYTF.

The chain links TRBV29-1 to TRBJ1-3; the D is unclear. The CDR3 length is 12 residues. Per germline, CDR1 SQVTM and CDR2 ANQGSEA. The V and J ends lost 7 bases and 0 bases respectively, with 7 bases between them. CDR3 bases: TGCAGCGCGGTTTACTCTGGAAACACCATATATTTT. This sequence encodes CSAVYSGNTIYF.

DNA of the CDR3: TGTGCCAGCACCCCGGATTGGACAGCCTATGGCTACACCTTC. This codes for CASTPDWTAYGYTF. The chain is built from TRBV6-6 and TRBJ1-2, with D tentatively TRBD1 (6 bases). Trimming took 7 bases from V and 4 from J, leaving 16 bases between them. The CDR3 has 14 amino acids. Germline CDR1 and CDR2: MNHNY and SVGAGI (reference sequence).

This chain links TRBV3-1 (or the pseudogene TRBV3-2) with TRBJ2-7; 12 nucleotides agree with TRBD2. The germline gives CDR1 LGHDT, CDR2 YNNKEL (reference sequence). The CDR3 length is 16 residues. V dropped 2 bases and J dropped 4; count of bases not matched to a gene: 6. CDR3 residues: CASSQSLAGGRYEQYF. Written as DNA, the CDR3 is TGTGCCAGCAGCCAATCCCTAGCGGGGGGGCGTTACGAGCAGTACTTC.

The CDR3 sequence: CASSRRGPLSGNTIYF. The CDR3 nucleotides are TGTGCCAGCAGCCGCCGGGGTCCCCTCTCTGGAAACACCATATATTTT. The chain has TRBV3-1 (or the pseudogene TRBV3-2) and TRBJ1-3; D ambiguous. Deletions cut 4 bases from V and 0 bases from J, with 13 bases between. Germline assignment: CDR1 LGHDT and CDR2 YNNKEL (reference sequence). CDR3 length: 16 residues.

The CDR3 region has the DNA TGCAGCGTTGCAAAGTCTCAGAACTATGGCTACACCTTC. This codes for CSVAKSQNYGYTF. The genes are TRBV29-1 and TRBJ1-2; D is undetermined. V lost 4 bases, J lost 2 bases, and 11 bases lay in between. CDR3 length: 13 amino acids. CDR1 is SQVTM, CDR2 ANQGSEA, per germline.

The chain combines TRBV2 with TRBJ2-5; D is perhaps TRBD1 (5 bases). Germline CDR1 and CDR2: SNHLY and FYNNEI. The CDR3 is made up of 13 amino acids. V lost 1 base, J lost 2 bases, and 5 bases lay in between. The CDR3: CASSEGTQETQYF. The CDR3 nucleotides are TGTGCCAGCAGTGAAGGGACACAAGAGACCCAGTACTTC.

The V call is TRBV30, the J call TRBJ1-6; TRBD1 aligns across 10 bases. The CDR3 is 15 amino acids. V gave up 2 bases and J gave up 6 bases; unmatched junction bases: 4. CDR1 GTSNPN and CDR2 SVGIG come from the germline V gene (reference sequence). CDR3 amino acids: CAWSSGQGTNSPLHF. The CDR3 DNA reads TGTGCCTGGAGTTCGGGACAGGGGACTAATTCACCCCTCCACTTT.

This sequence joins TRBV5-1 and TRBJ2-3, with TRBD1 as a possible D gene (5 bases). Trimming left V 5 bases short and J 0 bases short, with 10 bases between. The CDR3 covers 14 residues. Germline V gene sequence: CDR1 SGHRS, CDR2 YFSETQ. Here the CDR3 DNA reads TGCGCCAGCAGGGGGCAGACGAGCACAGATACGCAGTATTTT. Translation: CASRGQTSTDTQYF.

V is TRBV5-6 and J is TRBJ2-7; the match to TRBD2 covers 10 bases. The CDR3 contains 16 residues. Germline loops: CDR1 SGHDT, CDR2 YYEEEE. Unmatched junction bases numbered 9, after V lost 0 bases and J lost 6 bases. The CDR3 spells CASSLGLAGALVEQYF. CDR3 bases: TGTGCCAGCAGCTTGGGCCTAGCGGGGGCACTCGTCGAGCAGTACTTC.

The V and J genes are TRBV6-5 and TRBJ1-2; D perhaps matches TRBD1 (6 bases). The CDR3 covers 15 residues. Trimming pared 0 bases from V and 8 bases from J, leaving 16 bases between. The germline CDR1 and CDR2 sequences are MNHEY and SVGAGI. The CDR3 sequence is CASSYSMLGAIGYTF. The CDR3 coding sequence is TGTGCCAGCAGTTACTCGATGCTGGGGGCGATCGGCTACACCTTC.

The chain uses TRBV6-1 and TRBJ1-2; D unresolved. V shed 1 base and J shed 4 bases, with 13 bases lying between them. The CDR3 runs 15 residues. Germline CDR1 MNHNS, CDR2 SASEGT. As DNA, the CDR3 is TGTGCCAGCAGTGAAGGATACAGCTTTAGCTATGGCTACACCTTC. Translating it yields CASSEGYSFSYGYTF.

V gene TRBV7-2 combines with J gene TRBJ2-6; weak D call: TRBD2 (5 bases). Germline loops: CDR1 SGHTA, CDR2 FQGNSA. V lost 3 bases, J lost 0 bases, and 9 bases lay in between. This CDR3 region has 16 residues. For the CDR3, the DNA is TGTGCCAGCAGCTTGAGCGGAAGCTCTGGGGCCAACGTCCTGACTTTC. Translating gives CASSLSGSSGANVLTF.

This sequence joins TRBV27 and TRBJ1-1; D gene ambiguous. Germline-derived CDR1 and CDR2 are MNHEY and SMNVEV (reference sequence). Trimming removed 6 bases at V and 4 bases at J, with 12 bases between. The CDR3 contains 13 residues. This chain's CDR3 is CASSVPGSTEAFF. The CDR3 nucleotides read TGTGCCAGCAGCGTCCCGGGGAGCACTGAAGCTTTCTTT.

The J gene is TRBJ1-4, the V gene TRBV12-3 or TRBV12-4; a weak D match, TRBD1 (5 bases). V was shortened by 6 bases and J by 10 bases, with 12 bases between the two germline ends. The CDR3 has 12 amino acids. CDR3 in amino acids: CASRPGTGKLFF. CDR3 sequence (DNA): TGTGCCAGCAGGCCCGGGACTGGAAAACTGTTTTTT.

J is TRBJ2-3 and V is TRBV29-1, with TRBD1 identical over 7 bases. CDR1 SQVTM and CDR2 ANQGSEA come from the germline V gene. The V segment lost 7 bases and the J segment 1 base; nucleotides outside the gene matches: 14. CDR3 size: 16 residues. CDR3 coding DNA: TGCAGCGGGGGCGGTGAGGGGGCGCCGGGCACAGATACGCAGTATTTT. Translation gives CSGGGEGAPGTDTQYF.